This entry features one T cell receptor (beta chain) sequence. V was clipped by 0 bases and J by 6 bases; unmatched bases: 8. The CDR3 is made up of 17 amino acids. Germline values: CDR1 SGHNT, CDR2 YYREEE (reference sequence). Treatment specified: 15 to 20 received Ad26.COV2.S at low or high dose, single or two shots; about 5 received placebo; per-sample allocation not given. Day 63 after the first injection of vaccine or placebo was the sampling time. These data are taken from a study of Ad26.COV2.S vaccination and SARS-CoV-2 variants. Study in general: The authors gave Ad26.COV2.S intramuscularly, either once or twice 56 days apart.

Clones were sequenced by immunoSEQ multiplex PCR, and TCRdb holds only the in-frame ones, with some missing. The sample consists of around 340,000 clones, 88% of them appearing once. The origin of this receptor is a person aged 18-60 years who received the Ad26.COV2.S COVID-19 vaccine or a placebo. The gene calls are TRBV5-4 and TRBJ1-6, with 8 positions matching TRBD1. The specimen comprised peripheral blood, sampled in a trial of Ad26.COV2.S vaccine versus placebo. The CDR3 DNA sequence: TGTGCCAGCAGCTTGGGAGGAGGGCAGGGGGCTAATTCACCCCTCCACTTT. Its translation is CASSLGGGQGANSPLHF.